The following is a TCR beta chain sequence with its context. Its recognized antigen is unknown. Base qualities are not at hand, and no much larger clone is one base apart. V is pared back by 3 bases and J by 5 bases, with 15 bases lying between the germline termini. Measured from the cysteine to the phenylalanine, the CDR3 is 14 residues long. Only CDR3 DNA remains: 42 bases, in frame from the first base. CDR1 and CDR2 were assigned from the germline V gene as SGDLS and YYNGEE. The CDR3 regions of human TCRbeta chains were analyzed by immunosequencing. The paper's processing steps were these. Repertoire TCRs were matched against a reference library of SARS-CoV-2-specific TCRs generated with the MIRA antigen-specificity platform. Breadth meant the fraction of unique TCRs that were SARS-CoV-2-associated, whereas depth meant the fraction of total T cells that were SARS-CoV-2-associated. Using the MIRA data, each spike-specific TCR was assigned both to the spike region to which the TCR was reactive and to a CD4 or CD8 class. Log10-transformed breadth and depth values were compared by one-way ANOVA with Sidak's multiple comparisons tests. TCRdb's version of the immuneACCESS table is confined to in-frame rearrangements and falls short of the full clone set. An unresolved V gene accounts for under half of the shortfall where checked; the remainder is of unknown origin. Clonal size and the V and J genes are those of that table, whereas D and trimming came from the DNA. In this sample the table shows approximately 100,000 clones, about 88% of which occur a single time. The ten largest clones represent around a sixth of the sample.

This sample stems from a study of T cell responses to AZD1222 COVID-19 vaccine (dated by TCRdb to the early 2020s). Broadly, across the study: Because spike-specific TCR depth and breadth did not differ between the two schedules, AZD1222 recipients who got a second dose at roughly 4 weeks were pooled with those who got a second dose at roughly 12 weeks. TCR sequencing covered fewer than 250 trial participants: 200 to 220 given two doses of AZD1222 and some 25 given two doses of MenACWY control vaccine. Trial participants were enrolled by age into 18-55, 56-69 and 70-plus year subgroups, with around 140, 26 and 57 TCR-sequenced participants respectively. General findings and caveats noted by the study authors: The 56-69-year group was small, and its depth increase did not reach significance, likely because of low power. After two AZD1222 doses, both the breadth and the depth of spike-specific TCRs were significantly higher than at day 0 and than in MenACWY recipients. Reportedly, close to half of the unique spike-specific TCRs recognized epitopes lying outside the regions that are mutated in the B.1.351 and B.1.1.7 variants. Because no day 14 peak-response samples were available, the repertoires could be characterized only after the peak T cell response. Most participants were white British and females outnumbered males, and the authors suggested that clonal diversity may have been underestimated. The whole spike protein was spanned by vaccine-associated CD4 TCRs, and dominant responses were seen in regions 160-218 and 743-854. Conclusions about previously exposed vaccinees were limited because only six or seven AZD1222 recipients were SARS-CoV-2 seropositive at baseline.

The time point label corresponds to: baseline before first vaccination. Vaccinee samples were obtained from the UK trials COV001 and COV002, which included a single-blind randomized controlled phase 2/3 trial of AZD1222 (ChAdOx1 nCoV-19) in healthy adults. For TCRbeta chain sequencing, PBMC samples were collected from trial participants at day 0 and at day 28 after the second dose. This receptor was obtained from an adult in good health. The sequences come from peripheral blood, collected on day 0 of AZD1222 vaccination. The chain couples TRBV9 to TRBJ2-7; the D gene is perhaps TRBD2, from 6 matching bases. The CDR3 has the sequence CASSAWGTGDEQYF. The DNA reads as follows: TGTGCCAGCAGCGCCTGGGGGACGGGGGACGAGCAGTACTTC.